These 22 T cell receptor beta chains were all obtained from the same sample, sequenced in a study of CD8 T cells in Susac syndrome. Random hexamers were used to reverse transcribe about 0.5 to 1 ug of RNA. One entry per CDR3 protein results from TCRdb running MiXCR on the immunoSEQ multiplex PCR reads. The sample has fewer than 150,000 distinct CDR3 sequences, about 95% seen once. Material: CD4+ T cells from PBMCs. The receptors derive from a human donor in good health.

The chain recombines TRBV29-1 with TRBJ1-2, with no clear D. CDR3 size: 13 residues. V was cut by 6 bases and J by 2 bases, with 13 bases left in between. The germline V gene has CDR1 SQVTM and CDR2 ANQGSEA. The CDR3 is CSVAGTTNYGYTF. Written as DNA, the CDR3 is TGCAGCGTGGCGGGAACCACGAACTATGGCTACACCTTC.

Notes on this clonotype: The junction and the germline gene differ at one end; a read error may be behind it. The chain recombines TRBV14 with TRBJ2-7, with D unclear. The CDR3 spans 13 residues. Germline CDR1 SGHDN, CDR2 FVKESK. The CDR3 DNA follows: TGTGCCAGCAGCCAACAAAGGTATGGGGATCGGAACTTC. Protein product: CASSQQRYGDRNF.

V gene TRBV15 combines with J gene TRBJ1-1; 9 bases are a match to TRBD1. The CDR3 consists of 17 residues. The ends lost 0 bases at V and 1 base at J; junction bases unmatched: 6. Germline lookup yields CDR1 LNHNV and CDR2 YYDKDF (reference sequence). CDR3 loop: CATSRDIDRGRNTEAFF. The CDR3 DNA follows: TGTGCCACCAGCAGAGATATAGACAGGGGGAGGAACACTGAAGCTTTCTTT.

V usage is TRBV29-1 and J usage is TRBJ1-3; no firm D call. Trimming shortened V by 4 bases and J by 1 base, and 5 bases separated the two germline ends. This CDR3 has 12 amino acids. The germline V gene has CDR1 SQVTM and CDR2 ANQGSEA. The CDR3 DNA is TGCAGCGTTGTCGGGTCTGGAAACACCATATATTTT. Translated, it gives CSVVGSGNTIYF.

This sequence joins TRBV29-1 and TRBJ1-1; 9 nucleotides match TRBD1. This CDR3 contains 15 residues. From germline, CDR1 is SQVTM and CDR2 ANQGSEA. After removal of 3 bases from V and 1 base from J, the junction contained 6 bases not matched to a gene. CDR3 coding DNA: TGCAGCGTTGAGGAACGGGACAGGGCGAACACTGAAGCTTTCTTT. Its protein is CSVEERDRANTEAFF. Complete variable domain (other parts from reference TRBV29-1 and TRBJ1-1): SAVISQKPSRDICQRGTSLTIQCQVDSQVTMMFWYRQQPGQSLTLIATANQGSEATYESGFVIDKFPISRPNLTFSTLTVSNMSPEDSSIYLCSVEERDRANTEAFFGQGTRLTVV.

This chain uses TRBV13 with TRBJ2-4; 9 bases match TRBD1. The V and J ends lost 3 bases and 8 bases, in that order; junction bases with no gene match: 2. This CDR3 is built from 13 residues. Germline-derived CDR1 and CDR2 are PRHDT and FYEKMQ (reference sequence). For the CDR3, the DNA is TGTGCCAGCAGCTTGGGACAGGGAGACATTCAGTACTTC. This translates into CASSLGQGDIQYF.

The sample holds one count of this clonotype. The rearrangement links TRBV7-6 to TRBJ1-3, with D uncertain. This CDR3 is built from 16 residues. V lost 5 bases, J lost 0 bases, and 14 bases lay in between. Germline CDR1 reads SGHVS; CDR2 reads FNYEAQ. CDR3 protein: CASSPTGPDSGNTIYF. In DNA form, the CDR3 reads TGTGCCAGCAGCCCAACCGGACCGGACTCTGGAAACACCATATATTTT. The full variable domain, completed using reference TRBV7-6 and TRBJ1-3, is GAGVSQSPRYKVTKRGQDVALRCDPISGHVSLYWYRQALGQGPEFLTYFNYEAQQDKSGLPNDRFSAERPEGSISTLTIQRTEQRDSAMYRCASSPTGPDSGNTIYFGEGSWLTVV.

The rearrangement uses TRBV3-1 and TRBJ1-1; D is undetermined. CDR1 LGHDT and CDR2 YNNKEL come from the germline V gene (reference sequence). The CDR3 has 16 residues. V lost 0 bases to trimming and J lost 0 bases, with 11 bases between them. CDR3 residues: CASSQDRGVMNTEAFF. In nucleotides, the CDR3 is TGTGCCAGCAGCCAAGATCGGGGAGTCATGAACACTGAAGCTTTCTTT.

V usage is TRBV3-1 and J usage is TRBJ2-2; D ambiguous. CDR3 length: 14 amino acids. Per the germline V gene, CDR1 is LGHDT and CDR2 is YNNKEL (reference sequence). Trimming took 2 bases from V and 0 from J, leaving 4 bases between them. The DNA for the CDR3 is TGTGCCAGCAGCCAAAATTCGAACACCGGGGAGCTGTTTTTT. This sequence encodes CASSQNSNTGELFF. Supplemented by reference TRBV3-1 and TRBJ2-2, the full variable domain reads DTAVSQTPKYLVTQMGNDKSIKCEQNLGHDTMYWYKQDSKKFLKIMFSYNNKELIINETVPNRFSPKSPDKAHLNLHINSLELGDSAVYFCASSQNSNTGELFFGEGSRLTVL.

In this sample, this clonotype turned up once. The rearrangement uses TRBV20-1 and TRBJ2-3, with 9 bases fitting TRBD2. In germline, CDR1 is DFQATT, CDR2 SNEGSKA (reference sequence). Trimming took 6 bases from V and 2 from J; bases not matched to a gene: 9. The CDR3 spans 15 residues. For the CDR3, the DNA is TGCAGTGCCCTTGGGACTAGCAGACCCACAGATACGCAGTATTTT. Protein product: CSALGTSRPTDTQYF.

The chain couples TRBV4-1 to TRBJ2-7, with 10 bases identical to TRBD2. J was trimmed by 7 bases and V by 4 bases; bases with no gene match: 10. CDR1 and CDR2 (germline): MGHRA, YSYEKL. This CDR3 region has 15 residues. In DNA form, the CDR3 reads TGCGCCAGCAGCCGCGACCCCGGACTAGCGGAAGAGCAGTACTTC. It translates to CASSRDPGLAEEQYF.

This chain links TRBV29-1 with TRBJ1-2; no clear D. The CDR3 has 13 amino acids. In germline, CDR1 is SQVTM, CDR2 ANQGSEA. Trimming removed 4 bases at V and 0 bases at J, with 9 bases between. The CDR3 region has the DNA TGCAGCGTTGCGCTGGGGTCTAACTATGGCTACACCTTC. Protein product: CSVALGSNYGYTF.

This clonotype was observed a few times. The rearrangement links TRBV28 to TRBJ1-2, with a possible D match to TRBD1 (6 bases). The CDR3 is made up of 12 amino acids. Germline V gene lookup returns CDR1 MDHEN and CDR2 SYDVKM. V was trimmed by 4 bases and J by 5 bases, leaving 8 bases between them. CDR3 sequence reads: CASSSGQYGYTF. In DNA, the CDR3 is TGTGCCAGCAGTTCCGGACAGTATGGCTACACCTTC.

The chain employs TRBV20-1 and TRBJ2-7; the match to TRBD2 covers 9 bases. From germline, CDR1 is DFQATT and CDR2 SNEGSKA (reference sequence). The CDR3 totals 15 residues. After removal of 3 bases from V and 2 bases from J, the junction contained 8 bases not matched to a gene. Here the CDR3 DNA reads TGCAGTGCTAGCACGACTAGCGGTATAACCTACGAGCAGTACTTC. Residues: CSASTTSGITYEQYF.

The gene calls are TRBV24-1 and TRBJ2-3; TRBD2 matches at 8 bases. CDR1 is KGHDR, CDR2 SFDVKD, per germline. V was pared by 3 bases and J by 4 bases, with 8 bases of the junction left unmatched. The CDR3 runs to 16 residues. The CDR3 region is CATSDVSGTGADTQYF. The CDR3 DNA is TGTGCCACCAGTGATGTTAGCGGGACTGGCGCAGATACGCAGTATTTT.

The V call is TRBV5-6, the J call TRBJ2-1, with TRBD2 matching 7 bases. The junction had 8 bases not matched to a gene; V was cut back by 3 bases and J by 5 bases. Germline values: CDR1 SGHDT, CDR2 YYEEEE. The CDR3 sequence is 15 residues long. The DNA for the CDR3 is TGTGCCAGCAGCTGGGGGGACTACTATAACAATGAGCAGTTCTTC. It specifies CASSWGDYYNNEQFF.

The chain couples TRBV5-6 to TRBJ2-2; no reliable D call. CDR1 is SGHDT and CDR2 is YYEEEE in the germline V gene. The CDR3 extends over 14 amino acids. The germline V and J ends were trimmed by 1 base and 4 bases, with 8 bases remaining between them. CDR3: CASSLMRPTGELFF. The CDR3 nucleotides are TGTGCCAGCAGCTTGATGAGACCCACCGGGGAGCTGTTTTTT.

A single count supports this clonotype. The chain employs TRBV20-1 and TRBJ2-7; the D is unclear. In germline, CDR1 is DFQATT, CDR2 SNEGSKA (reference sequence). The CDR3 consists of 15 residues. The ends were cut back, 0 bases at V and 6 bases at J, with 18 bases in the middle. CDR3 in DNA: TGCAGTGCTAGAGACTTCCGGGCCCCGACTTCCGAGCAGTACTTC. This gives the protein CSARDFRAPTSEQYF.

This clonotype showed up just once. This sequence joins TRBV4-1 and TRBJ1-5, with D possibly being TRBD1 (5 bases). Looked up from germline, CDR1 is MGHRA and CDR2 is YSYEKL. The V end lost 1 base, the J end lost 3 bases, and 13 bases lay between the germline ends. The CDR3 extends over 16 amino acids. CDR3 sequence: CASSQVQAPPNQPQHF. In DNA form, the CDR3 reads TGCGCCAGCAGCCAAGTACAGGCCCCACCCAATCAGCCCCAGCATTTT.

The chain uses TRBV3-1 and TRBJ2-7; no firm D call. Trimming cost V 2 bases and J 6 bases, with 17 bases left between them. The CDR3 consists of 15 residues. Germline CDR1 LGHDT, CDR2 YNNKEL (reference sequence). The CDR3 DNA reads as TGTGCCAGCAGCCAATCGGGCCCGTCGCATCGCGAGCAGTACTTC. The encoded protein is CASSQSGPSHREQYF.

The rearrangement links TRBV12-3 or TRBV12-4 to TRBJ2-5, with 9 bases that match TRBD1. The CDR3 totals 15 residues. Trimming removed 6 bases from V and 1 base from J; junction bases left unmatched: 6. CDR3 in DNA: TGTGCCAGCAGCTCCGGGACAGGGATCCAAGAGACCCAGTACTTC. It is translated as CASSSGTGIQETQYF.

The J gene is TRBJ1-2, the V gene TRBV7-8; D not resolved. The V and J ends lost 5 bases and 4 bases respectively, with 8 bases between them. From germline, CDR1 is SGHVS and CDR2 FQNEAQ. The CDR3 is 12 amino acids. CDR3 protein: CASSPQSYGYTF. Written as DNA, the CDR3 is TGTGCCAGCAGCCCCCAATCCTATGGCTACACCTTC.